In its sample, the clone carrying this TCR beta chain was seen a few times. Its antigen is undetermined. This sample is part of a study of T-cell memory formation after mild COVID-19. Study outcomes and limitations: Memory sampled before infection contained some responding clones, suggesting cross-reactive memory joined. CD4+ contracting clones were found mainly in CM and EM, and CD8+ ones in EMRA.

The CDR3 extends over 17 amino acids. V was trimmed by 4 bases and J by 6 bases, leaving 24 bases between them. Germline lookup yields CDR1 SGHRS and CDR2 YFSETQ. TCRalpha and TCRbeta libraries used 5'RACE with constant-segment primers and UMIs. In TCRdb, the 5' RACE reads were re-called with MiXCR into one record per CDR3 protein. The data contain approximately 400,000 distinct CDR3 sequences, about a sixth of them seen just once; the ten biggest clones take up roughly 21%. V usage is TRBV5-1 and J usage is TRBJ2-3, with a possible D match to TRBD2 (7 bases). Sequencing was performed on PBMCs or a T cell subset sorted from them (not recorded which). The receptor's source is a man aged 18-30 years who had mild COVID-19 (a few samples of this study predate the infection). Cell type and time point are not known. CDR3 DNA: TGCGCCAGCAGCATACTAACTATCGCGGGGGCCTCCGATACGCAGTATTTT. This translates into CASSILTIAGASDTQYF. The entire variable domain, with the rest obtained from reference TRBV5-1 and TRBJ2-3, is as follows: KAGVTQTPRYLIKTRGQQVTLSCSPISGHRSVSWYQQTPGQGLQFLFEYFSETQRNKGNFPGRFSGRQFSNSRSEMNVSTLELGDSALYLCASSILTIAGASDTQYFGPGTRLTVL.